A selection of T cell receptor beta chains follows, all from one sample in a study of T cell changes during pregnancy in multiple sclerosis. The assay was immunoSEQ multiplex PCR, and TCRdb's table has in-frame clones only and misses some. The sample carries over 70,000 clones, 94% recorded once. Specimen: peripheral blood, collected in the third trimester of pregnancy. The receptors come from a female donor with multiple sclerosis, enrolled in a pregnancy study. Each CDR3 is given with its conserved first and last residue.

cdr3_aa v_call
CAWSMGAAPGQPQHF TRBV30
CASSTQGSSGANVLTF TRBV19
CASSGTSDRADGYTF TRBV19
CASRGIGLGDTQYF TRBV6-1
CASSWAGGSYEQYF TRBV27
CASSSLAGSTDTQYF TRBV27
CASSYRLAGDNEQFF TRBV6-6
CAWSVSGFDQPQHF TRBV30
CASSQESGVGTGELFF TRBV4-3
CASSLRELDEQYF TRBV18
CASSYEMNTEAFF TRBV27
CASSESSTGTEAFF TRBV2
CARPPANREDGNEQYF TRBV2
CASSTSGHRGETQYF TRBV5-5
CASSSVTGFSNQPQHF TRBV28
CASSYTQATDTQYF TRBV6-5
CASSVGTSGSIYEQYF TRBV9
CASSPRLAGAETQYF TRBV7-2
CASSFITGSAQETQYF TRBV25-1
CASSDVAEQYF TRBV6-1
CASSLDRVGQPQHF TRBV6-6
CASSSGTGRSGNTIYF TRBV18
CASSPYGWRNNNEQFF TRBV27
CATSTTATELITKAFF TRBV15
CAWSVPQGGQPQHF TRBV30
CASSYSSGLNTGELFF TRBV6-5
CASSAGNEQFF TRBV7-9
CASSSRAGANVLTF TRBV19